The next 28 T cell receptor beta chains were all read from a single sample in a study of cytomegalovirus exposure and HLA in healthy donors. The primer mix had 60 Vbeta and 13 Jbeta primers. This table comes from immunoSEQ multiplex PCR, and its TCRdb copy is limited to in-frame clones, with some not included. The data contain 150,000 or so clones, 75% to 90% of them singletons. The sample was PBMCs. These receptors all come from a man aged 45-60 years in good health and CMV-seropositive.

The chain employs TRBV28 and TRBJ2-7, with 7 bases lining up with TRBD2. This CDR3 has 14 residues. V lost 2 bases to trimming and J lost 1 base; unmatched junction nucleotides: 2. Germline values: CDR1 MDHEN, CDR2 SYDVKM. The CDR3 reads CASSLRGVSYEQYF. The CDR3 DNA follows: TGTGCCAGCAGTTTACGGGGGGTTTCCTACGAGCAGTACTTC.

The chain has TRBV2 and TRBJ2-5; D is ambiguous. Per the germline V gene, CDR1 is SNHLY and CDR2 is FYNNEI. V lost 3 bases and J 0 bases, leaving 8 bases between the germline ends. The length of the CDR3 is 14 residues. The CDR3 DNA sequence: TGTGCCAGCAGTGAGTTTTCCGACCAAGAGACCCAGTACTTC. As protein: CASSEFSDQETQYF.

In DNA, the CDR3 is TGTGCCAGCAGCTTAGGACGGACACCAAGGGATGAAAAACTGTTTTTT. The encoded protein is CASSLGRTPRDEKLFF. The rearrangement uses TRBV7-9 and TRBJ1-4, with a tentative D call TRBD1 (5 bases). Germline V gene lookup returns CDR1 SEHNR and CDR2 FQNEAQ (reference sequence). This CDR3 is 16 amino acids long. Trimming left V 1 base short and J 6 bases short, with 15 bases between.

This clone has just a few counts. This chain links TRBV27 with TRBJ1-2; 11 positions agree with TRBD1. Germline CDR1 is MNHEY and CDR2 is SMNVEV (reference sequence). The V and J ends lost 6 bases and 7 bases, in that order; junction bases with no gene match: 7. This CDR3 spans 14 amino acids. The CDR3 nucleotides are TGTGCCAGCAGCCCAACGGACAGGGGGCTTGGCTACACCTTC. Translating it yields CASSPTDRGLGYTF.

The CDR3 here is CASSQRGGPNTGELFF. DNA for the CDR3: TGTGCCAGCAGCCAACGGGGGGGCCCGAACACCGGGGAGCTGTTTTTT. V and J are TRBV4-2 and TRBJ2-2, with TRBD2 matching over 8 bases. CDR3 length: 16 residues. The germline CDR1 and CDR2 sequences are LGHNA and YNFKEQ. V was clipped by 2 bases and J by 0 bases; unmatched bases: 2.

The chain's CDR3 is CASSYRTSGLYNEQFF. In DNA, the CDR3 is TGTGCCAGCAGTTATCGGACTAGCGGGCTCTACAATGAGCAGTTCTTC. The chain recombines TRBV28 with TRBJ2-1; 11 nucleotides agree with TRBD2. Trimming removed 4 bases from V and 3 bases from J; junction bases left unmatched: 5. Germline values: CDR1 MDHEN, CDR2 SYDVKM. CDR3 length: 16 residues.

V is TRBV19 and J is TRBJ2-5; possibly TRBD2 for D (6 bases). The CDR3 runs to 16 residues. Trimming took 4 bases from V and 5 from J, leaving 20 bases between them. CDR1 and CDR2 from the germline V gene are LNHDA and SQIVND (reference sequence). CDR3 DNA: TGTGCCAGTAGTAGGGTCCCGGGGGTGTCGGGCGAGACCCAGTACTTC. This gives the protein CASSRVPGVSGETQYF.

V and J are TRBV2 and TRBJ2-1, with 7 bases fitting TRBD2. With 6 bases clipped from V and 8 bases from J, the junction kept 7 bases outside the gene matches. Germline CDR1 reads SNHLY; CDR2 reads FYNNEI. The CDR3 loop spans 13 amino acids. CDR3 residues: CASRRGERDEQFF. Here the CDR3 DNA reads TGTGCCAGCAGACGGGGGGAGAGGGATGAGCAGTTCTTC.

V is TRBV7-9 and J is TRBJ2-2, with 10 bases fitting TRBD1. V shed 8 bases, J shed 4 bases, and the junction held 1 base outside the gene matches. CDR1 is SEHNR and CDR2 is FQNEAQ in the germline V gene (reference sequence). The CDR3 runs to 13 residues. The CDR3 DNA is TGTGCCAGCGACAGGGGGCTCACCGGGGAGCTGTTTTTT. Its translation: CASDRGLTGELFF.

The chain combines TRBV11-3 with TRBJ2-1, with 7 bases matching TRBD2. The ends lost 1 base at V and 3 bases at J; junction bases unmatched: 3. This CDR3 has 15 residues. CDR1 is SGHNT, CDR2 YENEEA, per germline. The CDR3 here is CASSLGLADYNEQFF. CDR3 nucleotides: TGTGCCAGCAGCTTAGGGCTAGCGGACTACAATGAGCAGTTCTTC. Looking up the rest from reference TRBV11-3 and TRBJ2-1 gives the full variable domain: EAGVVQSPRYKIIEKKQPVAFWCNPISGHNTLYWYLQNLGQGPELLIRYENEEAVDDSQLPKDRFSAERLKGVDSTLKIQPAELGDSAVYLCASSLGLADYNEQFFGPGTRLTVL.

The rearrangement joins TRBV28 to TRBJ1-4, with D possibly TRBD1 on 5 matching bases. Germline values: CDR1 MDHEN, CDR2 SYDVKM. The CDR3 has 17 amino acids. Trimming shortened V by 3 bases and J by 6 bases, and 20 bases separated the two germline ends. The CDR3 here is CASSFPSGSPRDEKLFF. The CDR3 DNA reads as TGTGCCAGCAGTTTCCCAAGCGGGTCCCCCAGGGATGAAAAACTGTTTTTT.

The V call is TRBV7-9, the J call TRBJ2-1; D may be TRBD2 (5 bases). Between the trimmed V and J ends, which lost 7 bases and 0 bases, there was a span of 13 bases. Germline-derived CDR1 and CDR2 are SEHNR and FQNEAQ (reference sequence). This CDR3 contains 15 residues. CDR3 protein: CASTKTMTSYNEQFF. CDR3 sequence (DNA): TGTGCCAGCACCAAGACTATGACCTCCTACAATGAGCAGTTCTTC.

This chain uses TRBV27 with TRBJ2-5; 7 bases agree with TRBD2. The ends lost 6 bases at V and 2 bases at J; junction bases unmatched: 6. This CDR3 is 14 amino acids long. The germline gives CDR1 MNHEY, CDR2 SMNVEV (reference sequence). The chain's CDR3 is CASSFWGGQETQYF. For the CDR3, the DNA is TGTGCCAGCAGCTTCTGGGGGGGGCAAGAGACCCAGTACTTC.

V gene TRBV6-5 combines with J gene TRBJ2-6; D remains ambiguous. The length of the CDR3 is 14 residues. V dropped 0 bases and J dropped 15 bases, with 15 bases sitting between them. Germline V gene lookup returns CDR1 MNHEY and CDR2 SVGAGI. CDR3 residues: CASSYSWQSAALTF. In DNA, the CDR3 is TGTGCCAGCAGTTACTCTTGGCAGTCGGCGGCCCTGACTTTC.

The genes are TRBV27 and TRBJ2-1; D possibly corresponds to TRBD2 (5 bases). Germline CDR1 reads MNHEY; CDR2 reads SMNVEV (reference sequence). The CDR3 contains 18 residues. Trimming took off 7 bases at V and 2 bases at J, with 24 bases between the two ends. The CDR3: CASTLAPGFNPPYNEQFF. The CDR3 region has the DNA TGTGCCAGCACCCTAGCCCCAGGTTTTAATCCCCCCTACAATGAGCAGTTCTTC.

The rearrangement uses TRBV5-1 and TRBJ2-7; 7 bases map to TRBD1. Trimming took 3 bases from V and 6 from J; bases not matched to a gene: 9. Germline CDR1 is SGHRS and CDR2 is YFSETQ. The CDR3 has 14 residues. CDR3 DNA sequence: TGCGCCAGCAGCTGGCGACAGGGTCAGGGCGAGCAGTACTTC. Translation gives CASSWRQGQGEQYF.

The chain employs TRBV27 and TRBJ1-4; D perhaps matches TRBD1 (6 bases). The V end was cut by 8 bases, the J end by 8 bases, with 15 bases between. Germline V lookup: CDR1 MNHEY, CDR2 SMNVEV (reference sequence). The CDR3 consists of 13 residues. CDR3 nucleotide sequence: TGTGCCAGCGGGCGGGGGGCCTGGGAAAAACTGTTTTTT. This sequence encodes CASGRGAWEKLFF.

The chain uses TRBV5-6 and TRBJ2-1, with D unresolved. CDR3 size: 13 residues. Trimming removed 1 base from V and 7 bases from J, with 9 bases in between. Per germline, CDR1 SGHDT and CDR2 YYEEEE. CDR3 in amino acids: CASSLPADNEQFF. The CDR3 DNA sequence: TGTGCCAGCAGCTTGCCCGCGGATAATGAGCAGTTCTTC.

The chain is built from TRBV2 and TRBJ1-2; TRBD1 matches 7 bases. V was clipped by 0 bases and J by 8 bases; unmatched bases: 6. Germline V gene lookup returns CDR1 SNHLY and CDR2 FYNNEI. The CDR3 covers 14 residues. The CDR3 reads CASSEAETGLGYTF. CDR3 coding DNA: TGTGCCAGCAGTGAAGCGGAGACAGGGCTGGGCTACACCTTC. The full variable domain, in which reference TRBV2 and TRBJ1-2 provide the parts outside the CDR3, is EPEVTQTPSHQVTQMGQEVILRCVPISNHLYFYWYRQILGQKVEFLVSFYNNEISEKSEIFDDQFSVERPDGSNFTLKIRSTKLEDSAMYFCASSEAETGLGYTFGSGTRLTVV.

The chain couples TRBV11-2 to TRBJ2-5; 7 bases align to TRBD2. The junction had 4 bases not matched to a gene; V was cut back by 1 base and J by 2 bases. This CDR3 is built from 15 residues. The germline V gene encodes CDR1 SGHAT and CDR2 FQNNGV. CDR3 region: CASSLVGEGQETQYF. The CDR3 DNA sequence: TGTGCCAGCAGCTTAGTCGGGGAGGGGCAAGAGACCCAGTACTTC.

V usage is TRBV5-1 and J usage is TRBJ2-5, with a weak D call TRBD1 (6 bases). The germline gives CDR1 SGHRS, CDR2 YFSETQ. The CDR3 has 15 residues. Deletions cut 0 bases from V and 5 bases from J, with 14 bases between. Here the CDR3 reads CASSLAAGDRETQYF. In DNA, the CDR3 is TGCGCCAGCAGCTTGGCCGCAGGGGATAGGGAGACCCAGTACTTC.

This chain links TRBV2 with TRBJ2-3, with 10 bases aligning to TRBD2. CDR1 and CDR2 from the germline V gene are SNHLY and FYNNEI. The junction had 6 bases not matched to a gene; V was cut back by 7 bases and J by 2 bases. The CDR3 extends over 15 amino acids. In DNA, the CDR3 is TGTGCCAGCATGGGGACTAGCGCATCCACAGATACGCAGTATTTT. Translated: CASMGTSASTDTQYF.

The rearrangement uses TRBV19 and TRBJ2-2, with 8 bases lining up with TRBD1. The CDR3 covers 15 residues. The junction had 4 bases not matched to a gene; V was cut back by 6 bases and J by 1 base. Germline V gene sequence: CDR1 LNHDA, CDR2 SQIVND (reference sequence). The CDR3 here is CASSDRGLNTGELFF. The CDR3 DNA reads as TGTGCCAGTAGCGACAGGGGACTGAACACCGGGGAGCTGTTTTTT.

The chain is built from TRBV28 and TRBJ2-2; TRBD1 matches 7 bases. Germline V lookup: CDR1 MDHEN, CDR2 SYDVKM. The CDR3 runs 15 residues. After removal of 5 bases from V and 5 bases from J, the junction contained 8 bases not matched to a gene. In DNA, the CDR3 is TGTGCCAGCAGTACGAGACAGGGTGGAACCGGGGAGCTGTTTTTT. Translation gives CASSTRQGGTGELFF.

Concerning this clone: Other nucleotide sequences in the sample specify the same CDR3. The genes are TRBV11-2 and TRBJ1-1, with 7 bases that match TRBD1. Losses at the gene ends were 4 bases for V and 7 bases for J; bases not matched to a gene: 0. This CDR3 region has 11 residues. The V gene's germline CDR1 is SGHAT and CDR2 FQNNGV. The CDR3 is CASSSGGEAFF. Written as DNA, the CDR3 is TGTGCCAGCAGCTCAGGGGGTGAAGCTTTCTTT.

The rearrangement links TRBV28 to TRBJ2-3; tentatively, D is TRBD1 (8 bases). The CDR3 sequence is 14 residues long. Trimming stripped 6 bases from V and 4 bases from J, with 14 bases between. The germline gives CDR1 MDHEN, CDR2 SYDVKM. CDR3 region: CASSDRGGADTQYF. The CDR3 region has the DNA TGTGCCAGCAGCGACAGGGGAGGGGCAGATACGCAGTATTTT.

The chain recombines TRBV11-2 with TRBJ2-2, with 12 bases matching TRBD2. The V and J ends lost 5 bases and 8 bases, in that order; junction bases with no gene match: 12. Germline CDR1 and CDR2: SGHAT and FQNNGV. The CDR3 spans 17 residues. In DNA form, the CDR3 reads TGTGCCAGCAGCCAACTCCCTAGCGGGAGGGCCCTAGGGGAGCTGTTTTTT. Translation: CASSQLPSGRALGELFF.

The gene calls are TRBV5-1 and TRBJ2-1; D remains unclear. V lost 0 bases to trimming and J lost 2 bases, with 12 bases between them. Germline CDR1 SGHRS, CDR2 YFSETQ. CDR3 size: 16 residues. As DNA, the CDR3 is TGCGCCAGCAGCTTGGCCATGGGCCCCCCCTACAATGAGCAGTTCTTC. Protein product: CASSLAMGPPYNEQFF.